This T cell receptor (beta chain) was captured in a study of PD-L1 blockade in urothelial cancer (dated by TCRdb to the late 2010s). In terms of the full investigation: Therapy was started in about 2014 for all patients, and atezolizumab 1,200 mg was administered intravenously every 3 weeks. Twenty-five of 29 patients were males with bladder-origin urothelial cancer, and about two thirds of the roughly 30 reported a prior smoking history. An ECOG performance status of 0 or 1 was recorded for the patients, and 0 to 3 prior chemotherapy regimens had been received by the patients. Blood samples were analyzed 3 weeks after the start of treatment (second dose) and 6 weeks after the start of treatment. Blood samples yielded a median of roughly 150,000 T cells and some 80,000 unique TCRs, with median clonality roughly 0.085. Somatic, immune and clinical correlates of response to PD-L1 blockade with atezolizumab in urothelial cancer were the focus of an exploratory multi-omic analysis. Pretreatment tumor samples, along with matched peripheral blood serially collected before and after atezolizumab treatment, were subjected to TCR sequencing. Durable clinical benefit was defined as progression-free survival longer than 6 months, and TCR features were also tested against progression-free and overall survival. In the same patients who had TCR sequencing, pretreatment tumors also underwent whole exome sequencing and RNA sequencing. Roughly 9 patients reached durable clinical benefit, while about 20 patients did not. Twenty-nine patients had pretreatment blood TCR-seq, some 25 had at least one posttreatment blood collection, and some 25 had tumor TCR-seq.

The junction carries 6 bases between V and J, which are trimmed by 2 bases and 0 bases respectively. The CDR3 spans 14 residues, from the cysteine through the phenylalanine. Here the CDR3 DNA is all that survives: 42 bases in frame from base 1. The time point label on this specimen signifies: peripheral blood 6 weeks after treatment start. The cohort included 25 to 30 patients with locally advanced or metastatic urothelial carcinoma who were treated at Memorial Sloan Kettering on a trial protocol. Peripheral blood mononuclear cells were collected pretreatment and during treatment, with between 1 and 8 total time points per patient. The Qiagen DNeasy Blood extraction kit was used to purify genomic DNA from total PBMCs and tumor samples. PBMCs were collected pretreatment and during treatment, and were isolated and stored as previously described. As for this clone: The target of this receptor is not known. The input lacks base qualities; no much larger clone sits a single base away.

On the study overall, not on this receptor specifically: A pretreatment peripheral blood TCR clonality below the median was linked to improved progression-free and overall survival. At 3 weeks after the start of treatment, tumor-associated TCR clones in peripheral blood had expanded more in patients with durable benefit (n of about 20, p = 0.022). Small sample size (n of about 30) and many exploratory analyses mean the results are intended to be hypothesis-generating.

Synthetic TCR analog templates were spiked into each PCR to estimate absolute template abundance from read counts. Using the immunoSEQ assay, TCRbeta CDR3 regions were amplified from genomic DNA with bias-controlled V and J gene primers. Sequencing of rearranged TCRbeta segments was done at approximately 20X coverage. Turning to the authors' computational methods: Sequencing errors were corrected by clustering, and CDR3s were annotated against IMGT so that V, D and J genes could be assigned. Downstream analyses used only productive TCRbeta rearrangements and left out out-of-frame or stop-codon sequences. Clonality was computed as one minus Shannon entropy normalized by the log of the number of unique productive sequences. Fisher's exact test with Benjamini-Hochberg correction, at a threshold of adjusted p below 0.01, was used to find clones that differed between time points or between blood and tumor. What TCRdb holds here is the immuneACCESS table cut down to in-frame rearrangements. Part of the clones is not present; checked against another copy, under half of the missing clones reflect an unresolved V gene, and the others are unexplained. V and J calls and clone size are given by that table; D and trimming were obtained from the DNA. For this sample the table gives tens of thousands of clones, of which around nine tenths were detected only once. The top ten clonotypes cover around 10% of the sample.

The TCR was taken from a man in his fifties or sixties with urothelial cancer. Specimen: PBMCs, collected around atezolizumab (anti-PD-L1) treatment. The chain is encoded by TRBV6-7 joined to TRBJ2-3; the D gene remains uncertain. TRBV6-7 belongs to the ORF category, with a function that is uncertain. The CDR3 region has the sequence CASSYAASTDTQYF. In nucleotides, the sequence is TGTGCCAGCAGTTACGCGGCTAGCACAGATACGCAGTATTTT.